Below, 10 T cell receptor beta chains from the same sample are listed, as sequenced in a study of technical replicates of blood from several donors. Sequencing used immunoSEQ multiplex PCR; TCRdb keeps in-frame clones, though not all of them. The table has 85,000 to 95,000 clones, about 96% seen once. Sequencing input: T cells isolated from PBMCs. Source of these receptors: a human donor in good health.

The chain joins TRBV27 to TRBJ1-3; D remains ambiguous. V shed 4 bases and J shed 0 bases, with 7 bases lying between them. Germline V gene sequence: CDR1 MNHEY, CDR2 SMNVEV (reference sequence). This CDR3 has 14 residues. Here the CDR3 reads CASSSRFSGNTIYF. CDR3 coding DNA: TGTGCCAGCAGTTCCAGGTTCTCTGGAAACACCATATATTTT.

This chain links TRBV11-3 with TRBJ2-3; D is ambiguous. The V gene lost 4 bases and the J gene lost 4 bases, with 12 bases spanning the gap. The germline V gene has CDR1 SGHNT and CDR2 YENEEA. The CDR3 totals 14 residues. The CDR3 loop reads CASSSSVEPDTQYF. DNA of the CDR3: TGTGCCAGCAGCTCCTCTGTGGAGCCAGATACGCAGTATTTT.

V is TRBV28 and J is TRBJ1-1; TRBD1 is a possible D gene (6 bases). Germline CDR1 MDHEN, CDR2 SYDVKM. The length of the CDR3 is 12 residues. The V end lost 3 bases, the J end lost 8 bases, and 10 bases lay between the germline ends. Here the CDR3 reads CASSLAGGEAFF. In DNA, the CDR3 is TGTGCCAGCAGTTTGGCGGGGGGCGAAGCTTTCTTT.

The chain recombines TRBV6-1 with TRBJ1-5, with D perhaps matching TRBD1 (6 bases). From germline, CDR1 is MNHNS and CDR2 SASEGT. Deletions cut 3 bases from V and 4 bases from J, with 13 bases between. This CDR3 comprises 15 residues. The CDR3 loop is CASSDARGRNQPQHF. In nucleotides, the CDR3 is TGTGCCAGCAGTGATGCCAGGGGCCGTAATCAGCCCCAGCATTTT.

This clone showed up just once. The gene calls are TRBV7-2 and TRBJ2-6; D unclear. The CDR3 runs 17 residues. V lost 5 bases to trimming and J lost 0 bases, with 14 bases between them. Germline V gives CDR1 SGHTA, CDR2 FQGNSA. The CDR3 reads CASSRVSGFSGANVLTF. The CDR3 DNA reads TGTGCCAGCAGCCGAGTCTCCGGGTTCTCTGGGGCCAACGTCCTGACTTTC.

The chain recombines TRBV2 with TRBJ2-2; D is ambiguous. Germline V gives CDR1 SNHLY, CDR2 FYNNEI. V was cut by 4 bases and J by 0 bases, with 3 bases left in between. The CDR3 loop spans 13 amino acids. CDR3 bases: TGTGCCAGCAGTGCCGCGAACACCGGGGAGCTGTTTTTT. Its protein is CASSAANTGELFF.

V gene TRBV6-6 combines with J gene TRBJ2-1; 9 bases are a match to TRBD1. The CDR3 has 16 residues. Germline V gene lookup returns CDR1 MNHNY and CDR2 SVGAGI (reference sequence). The trim removed 6 bases at V and 5 bases at J, leaving 11 bases unmatched. CDR3 DNA sequence: TGTGCCAGCAGGACAACCGGGACAGGGATAGACAATGAGCAGTTCTTC. It translates to CASRTTGTGIDNEQFF.

The chain has TRBV10-3 and TRBJ2-1, with 11 bases that match TRBD2. V gave up 6 bases and J gave up 4 bases; unmatched junction bases: 8. CDR3 length equals 16 residues. CDR1 is ENHRY and CDR2 is SYGVKD in the germline V gene. The CDR3 protein is CAIRGATSGTYNEQFF. In DNA form, the CDR3 reads TGTGCCATCAGGGGAGCGACTAGCGGGACTTACAATGAGCAGTTCTTC.

The chain uses TRBV4-1 and TRBJ1-2, with D perhaps matching TRBD1 (5 bases). Germline V gene data show CDR1 as MGHRA and CDR2 as YSYEKL. Trimming pared 0 bases from V and 9 bases from J, leaving 11 bases between. CDR3 length: 13 residues. The CDR3 loop reads CASSQDQPGSYTF. CDR3 coding DNA: TGCGCCAGCAGCCAAGATCAGCCAGGGAGCTACACCTTC.

The chain uses TRBV9 and TRBJ1-2; D remains ambiguous. V was pared by 0 bases and J by 0 bases, with 12 bases between. CDR3 length: 16 amino acids. Germline CDR1 SGDLS, CDR2 YYNGEE. CDR3: CASSVDVSGANYGYTF. Here the CDR3 DNA reads TGTGCCAGCAGCGTAGATGTCAGTGGAGCTAACTATGGCTACACCTTC.